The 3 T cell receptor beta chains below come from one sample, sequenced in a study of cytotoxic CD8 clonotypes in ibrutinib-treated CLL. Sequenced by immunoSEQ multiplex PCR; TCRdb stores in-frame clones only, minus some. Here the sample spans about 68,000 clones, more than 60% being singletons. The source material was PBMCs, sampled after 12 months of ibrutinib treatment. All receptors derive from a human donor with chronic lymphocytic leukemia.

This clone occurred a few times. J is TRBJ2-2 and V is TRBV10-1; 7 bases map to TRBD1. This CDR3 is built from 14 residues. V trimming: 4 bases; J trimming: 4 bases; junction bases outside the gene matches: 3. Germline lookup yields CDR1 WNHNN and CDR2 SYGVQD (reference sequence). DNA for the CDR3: TGCGCCAGCAGTGCCGGGACAGCCACCGGGGAGCTGTTTTTT. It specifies CASSAGTATGELFF.

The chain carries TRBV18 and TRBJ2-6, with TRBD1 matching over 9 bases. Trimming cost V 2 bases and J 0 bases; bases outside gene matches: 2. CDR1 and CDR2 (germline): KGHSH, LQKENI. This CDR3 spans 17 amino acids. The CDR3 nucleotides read TGTGCCAGCTCACCAAGGACAGGGGCCTCTGGGGCCAACGTCCTGACTTTC. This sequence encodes CASSPRTGASGANVLTF. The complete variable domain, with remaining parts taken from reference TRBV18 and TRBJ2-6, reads NAGVMQNPRHLVRRRGQEARLRCSPMKGHSHVYWYRQLPEEGLKFMVYLQKENIIDESGMPKERFSAEFPKEGPSILRIQQVVRGDSAAYFCASSPRTGASGANVLTFGAGSRLTVL.

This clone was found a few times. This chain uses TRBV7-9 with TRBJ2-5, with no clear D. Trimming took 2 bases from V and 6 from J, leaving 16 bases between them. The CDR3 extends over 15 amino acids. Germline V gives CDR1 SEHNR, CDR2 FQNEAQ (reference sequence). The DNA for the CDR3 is TGTGCCAGCAGCTTAAGTTCGTCGGGTGGAAAGACCCAGTACTTC. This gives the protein CASSLSSSGGKTQYF.